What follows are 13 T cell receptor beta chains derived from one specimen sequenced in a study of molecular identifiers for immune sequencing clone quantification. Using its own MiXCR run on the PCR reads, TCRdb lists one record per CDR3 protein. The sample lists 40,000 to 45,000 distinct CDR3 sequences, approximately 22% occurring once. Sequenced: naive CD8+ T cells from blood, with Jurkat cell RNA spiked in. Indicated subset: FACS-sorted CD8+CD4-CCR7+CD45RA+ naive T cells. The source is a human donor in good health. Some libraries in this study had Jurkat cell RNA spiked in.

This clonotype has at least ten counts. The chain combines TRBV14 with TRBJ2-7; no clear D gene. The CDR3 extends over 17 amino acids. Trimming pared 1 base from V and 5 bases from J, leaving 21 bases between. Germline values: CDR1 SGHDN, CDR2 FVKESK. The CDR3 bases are TGTGCCAGCAGCCAAGCGGTGGTCACAGCTCCTAGTAACGAGCAGTACTTC. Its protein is CASSQAVVTAPSNEQYF.

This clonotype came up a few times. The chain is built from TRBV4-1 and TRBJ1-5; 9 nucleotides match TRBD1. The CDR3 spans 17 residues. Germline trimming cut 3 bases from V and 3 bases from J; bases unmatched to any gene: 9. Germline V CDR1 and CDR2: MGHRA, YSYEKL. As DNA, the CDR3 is TGCGCCAGCAGCCAGAGGACAGGGGCAACCTTCAATCAGCCCCAGCATTTT. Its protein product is CASSQRTGATFNQPQHF.

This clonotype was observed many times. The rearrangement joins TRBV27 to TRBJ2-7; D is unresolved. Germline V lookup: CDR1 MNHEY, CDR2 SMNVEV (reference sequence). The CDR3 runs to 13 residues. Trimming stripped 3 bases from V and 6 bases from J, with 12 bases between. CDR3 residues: CASSFPPPGEQYF. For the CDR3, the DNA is TGTGCCAGCAGTTTCCCGCCACCGGGCGAGCAGTACTTC.

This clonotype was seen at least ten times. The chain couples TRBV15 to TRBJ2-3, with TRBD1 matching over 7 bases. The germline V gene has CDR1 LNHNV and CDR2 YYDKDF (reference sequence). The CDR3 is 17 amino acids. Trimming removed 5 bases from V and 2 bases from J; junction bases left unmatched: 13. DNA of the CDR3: TGTGCCACCAGCCGAGGGACAGATTTAGTCATCACAGATACGCAGTATTTT. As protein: CATSRGTDLVITDTQYF.

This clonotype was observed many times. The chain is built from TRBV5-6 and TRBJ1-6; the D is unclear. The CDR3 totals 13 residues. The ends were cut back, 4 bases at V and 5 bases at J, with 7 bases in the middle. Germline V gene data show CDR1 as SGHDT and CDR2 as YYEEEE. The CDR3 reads CASSLRDNSPLHF. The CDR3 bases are TGTGCCAGCAGCCTCCGTGATAATTCACCCCTCCACTTT.

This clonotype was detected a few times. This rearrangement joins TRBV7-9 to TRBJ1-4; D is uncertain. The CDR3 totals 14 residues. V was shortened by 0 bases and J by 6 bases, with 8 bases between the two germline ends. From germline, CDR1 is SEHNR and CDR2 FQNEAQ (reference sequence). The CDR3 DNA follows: TGTGCCAGCAGCTTAGCGGCGGGAGATGAAAAACTGTTTTTT. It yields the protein CASSLAAGDEKLFF.

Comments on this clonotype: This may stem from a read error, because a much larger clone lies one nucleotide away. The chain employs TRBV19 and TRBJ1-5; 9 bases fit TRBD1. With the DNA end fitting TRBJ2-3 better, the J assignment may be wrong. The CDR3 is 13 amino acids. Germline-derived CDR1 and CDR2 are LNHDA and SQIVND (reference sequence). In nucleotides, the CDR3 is TGTGCCACTCTGGACAGGGGAGGTCAGCCCCAGTATTTT. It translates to CATLDRGGQPQYF.

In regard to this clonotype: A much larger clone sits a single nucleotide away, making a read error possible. The CDR3 loop reads CDSSEGFVRVHGDTQYF. The CDR3 region has the DNA TGTGACAGCAGTGAAGGTTTTGTCAGGGTCCATGGAGATACGCAGTATTTT. The V gene is TRBV6-1, the J gene TRBJ2-3; maybe TRBD1 (5 bases). The CDR3 has 17 residues. Germline-derived CDR1 and CDR2 are MNHNS and SASEGT.

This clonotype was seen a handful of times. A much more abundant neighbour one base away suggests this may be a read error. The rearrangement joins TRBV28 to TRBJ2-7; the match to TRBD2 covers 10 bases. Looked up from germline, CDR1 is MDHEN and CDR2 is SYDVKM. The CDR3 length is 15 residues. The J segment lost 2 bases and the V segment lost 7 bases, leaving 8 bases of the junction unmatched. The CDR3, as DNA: TGTGCCAGCAACCTTCGGACTAGCGGTACCTACGAGCAGTACTTC. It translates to CASNLRTSGTYEQYF.

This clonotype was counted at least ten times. This chain's CDR3 is CASSYSSSNEQFF. The CDR3 DNA is TGTGCCAGCAGTTACTCGAGCTCCAATGAGCAGTTCTTC. This chain joins TRBV6-5 and TRBJ2-1; D unclear. The ends were cut back, 0 bases at V and 6 bases at J, with 6 bases in the middle. Germline loops: CDR1 MNHEY, CDR2 SVGAGI. The CDR3 is made up of 13 amino acids.

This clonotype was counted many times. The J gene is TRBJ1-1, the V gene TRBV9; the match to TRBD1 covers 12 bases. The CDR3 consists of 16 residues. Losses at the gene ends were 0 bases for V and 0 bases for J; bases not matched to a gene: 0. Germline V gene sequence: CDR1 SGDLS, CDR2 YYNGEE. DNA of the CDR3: TGTGCCAGCAGCGTAGGGGACAGGGGGCTGAACACTGAAGCTTTCTTT. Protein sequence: CASSVGDRGLNTEAFF.

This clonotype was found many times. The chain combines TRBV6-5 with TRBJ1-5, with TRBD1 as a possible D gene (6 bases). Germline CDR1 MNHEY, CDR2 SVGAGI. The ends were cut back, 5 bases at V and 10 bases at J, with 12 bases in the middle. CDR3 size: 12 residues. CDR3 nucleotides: TGTGCCAGCAGTGCCGGGGGGGCCCCCCAGCATTTT. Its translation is CASSAGGAPQHF.

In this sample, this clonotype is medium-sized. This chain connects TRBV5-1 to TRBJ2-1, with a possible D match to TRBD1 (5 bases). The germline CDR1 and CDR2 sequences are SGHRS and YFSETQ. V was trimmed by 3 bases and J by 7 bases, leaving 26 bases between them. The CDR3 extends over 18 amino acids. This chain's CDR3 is CASSSTRPTGPPPNEQFF. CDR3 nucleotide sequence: TGCGCCAGCAGCTCGACTCGACCAACAGGTCCCCCGCCGAATGAGCAGTTCTTC.